This T cell receptor (beta chain) was documented in a study of shared clonotypes between healthy human individuals. Regarding the study as a whole: Only a few donors were included, so the genetic and exposure-history diversity represented was limited.

In the case of this clone: Its antigen remains unidentified.

V gave up 6 bases and J gave up 1 base, with 12 bases separating them. The CDR3 length is 15 residues. CDR1 and CDR2 from the germline V gene are SEHNR and FQNEAQ (reference sequence). Donors were healthy HIV-negative adults without recently reported acute infections or vaccinations. A deep-level run was used for the assay. Researchers sequenced unsorted PBMC DNA using ten immunoSEQ deep assay plates. The assay was immunoSEQ multiplex PCR, and TCRdb's table has in-frame clones only and misses some. The table shows hundreds of thousands of clones, with roughly 83% occurring only once. What was sequenced was PBMCs. V gene TRBV7-9 combines with J gene TRBJ2-2; D is possibly TRBD2 (6 bases). The sequence was collected from a woman in her 40s in good health. Some clones in this sample may be carry-over from other donors' samples. As DNA, the CDR3 is TGTGCCAGCAGTTCGGGACTCCAGAACACCGGGGAGCTGTTTTTT. Its translation is CASSSGLQNTGELFF. Using reference TRBV7-9 and TRBJ2-2 for the parts outside the CDR3, the full variable domain is DTGVSQNPRHKITKRGQNVTFRCDPISEHNRLYWYRQTLGQGPEFLTYFQNEAQLEKSRLLSDRFSAERPKGSFSTLEIQRTEQGDSAMYLCASSSGLQNTGELFFGEGSRLTVL.